One and the same sample provided the 5 T cell receptor beta chains below, sequenced in a study of blood T cell repertoires in COVID-19. Method: immunoSEQ multiplex PCR; TCRdb's copy keeps in-frame clones and lacks some. This sample yields under 100,000 clones, of which about 85% are seen a single time; 18% belongs to the top ten. The sample consisted of peripheral blood. The receptors come from a man older than 75 with active or convalescent COVID-19.

In DNA form, the CDR3 reads TGTGCCAGCGGGACACCCCAGATCGATCAGCCCCAGCATTTT. It codes for CASGTPQIDQPQHF. The V and J genes are TRBV19 and TRBJ1-5; D is possibly TRBD1 (6 bases). The CDR3 is 14 amino acids. Trimming removed 9 bases from V and 5 bases from J, with 17 bases in between. Germline CDR1 and CDR2: LNHDA and SQIVND (reference sequence). Complete variable domain (other parts from reference TRBV19 and TRBJ1-5): DGGITQSPKYLFRKEGQNVTLSCEQNLNHDAMYWYRQDPGQGLRLIYYSQIVNDFQKGDIAEGYSVSREKKESFPLTVTSAQKNPTAFYLCASGTPQIDQPQHFGDGTRLSIL.

The rearrangement uses TRBV29-1 and TRBJ1-3; 7 bases match TRBD1. Per germline, CDR1 SQVTM and CDR2 ANQGSEA. The CDR3 totals 15 residues. V was clipped by 4 bases and J by 0 bases; unmatched bases: 6. CDR3 in DNA: TGCAGCGTTGGGGACAGAGAGTACTCTGGAAACACCATATATTTT. Its protein is CSVGDREYSGNTIYF.

J is TRBJ2-3 and V is TRBV2; TRBD1 matches at 9 bases. Trimming removed 1 base from V and 1 base from J; junction bases left unmatched: 0. The germline V gene encodes CDR1 SNHLY and CDR2 FYNNEI. CDR3 length: 15 residues. The CDR3: CASSEGTGGTDTQYF. CDR3 sequence (DNA): TGTGCCAGCAGTGAAGGGACAGGGGGCACAGATACGCAGTATTTT.

As regards this clone: Other DNA sequences in this sample translate to the same CDR3. The V and J genes are TRBV19 and TRBJ2-2, with 10 bases that match TRBD1. Germline CDR1 is LNHDA and CDR2 is SQIVND (reference sequence). This CDR3 contains 13 residues. Trimming took 9 bases from V and 5 from J; bases not matched to a gene: 3. This chain's CDR3 is CASRDRGTGELFF. In DNA form, the CDR3 reads TGTGCCAGCCGGGACAGGGGTACCGGGGAGCTGTTTTTT.

Here the CDR3 DNA reads TGTGCCAGCAGTTTTGGAGCAACTAATGAAAAACTGTTTTTT. Translation: CASSFGATNEKLFF. The genes are TRBV28 and TRBJ1-4; D ambiguous. From germline, CDR1 is MDHEN and CDR2 SYDVKM. This CDR3 region has 14 residues. V gave up 3 bases and J gave up 0 bases, with 5 bases separating them.